This TCR beta chain was recorded in a study of blood T cell repertoires in COVID-19. Study in general: The origin of the acute and convalescent COVID-19 samples was the United States, Italy and Spain. PBMCs, B-cell-depleted T cells, or T cells were the source of the cDNA or gDNA that made up the material.

Germline V gene sequence: CDR1 LGHNA, CDR2 YSLEER. CDR3 size: 17 residues. The ends lost 4 bases at V and 2 bases at J; junction bases unmatched: 9. In the study's own analysis: The authors estimated nucleated cell counts from reference gene primer amplification. TCRdb's copy holds only in-frame clones and misses some; the assay was immunoSEQ multiplex PCR. That table furnishes V, J and clone size, whereas the DNA furnished D and trimming. The repertoire consists of under 60,000 clones, with roughly 80% occurring once and the leading ten covering over 4.5%. The chain links TRBV4-3 to TRBJ2-3; TRBD2 agrees at 10 bases. This sequence originates from a human donor in a cohort sampled during active COVID-19. Sequencing was done on a sample of peripheral blood. The CDR3 protein is CASSPRLAGSTTDTQYF. Here the CDR3 DNA reads TGCGCCAGCAGCCCCCGACTAGCGGGTTCTACCACAGATACGCAGTATTTT.